The TCR beta chain described here comes from a study of blood T cell repertoires in COVID-19. In the study overall: Samples taken during acute and convalescent COVID-19 were collected in the United States, Italy and Spain. From T cells, B-cell-depleted T cells, or PBMCs came the material, which was cDNA or gDNA.

In the original analysis: How many nucleated cells were present was estimated from reference gene primer amplification. Sequencing used immunoSEQ multiplex PCR; TCRdb keeps in-frame clones, though not all of them. The V and J calls and clone size come from that table; D and trimming were worked out from the DNA. The sample lists around 260,000 clones, 80% to 95% occurring once. This CDR3 is built from 16 residues. The germline V gene has CDR1 SGHTA and CDR2 FQGNSA. The V end lost 6 bases, the J end lost 8 bases, and 23 bases lay between the germline ends. Seattle's enrolled individuals joined amid active infection and were then monitored longitudinally.

The chain carries TRBV7-2 and TRBJ1-3; no definite D call. Material: peripheral blood. This TCR was recovered from a woman aged 25-40 years with COVID-19, enrolled during active disease. The CDR3 nucleotides read TGTGCCAGCAGAAAAAGGCAAACCGGGATATCGGACACCATATATTTT. Translation gives CASRKRQTGISDTIYF.